A selection of T cell receptor beta chains follows, all from one sample in a study of blood T cell repertoires in COVID-19. TCRdb's copy holds only in-frame clones and misses some; the assay was immunoSEQ multiplex PCR. The table includes some 150,000 clones, 65% to 90% detected once. Sequenced material: PBMCs or T cells enriched from blood (not recorded which). All receptors come from a man between 45 and 60 years old who had recovered from COVID-19. The CDR3 runs from the conserved cysteine through the conserved F or W. The order of the fields is J gene, D gene, clone size, V gene, CDR3 DNA, CDR3 protein. D genes are given only for firm matches. A row's size may be missing; if present it is once, few, many or a size class.

>TRBJ2-3|-|-|TRBV10-1
TGCGCCAGCAGTGGCGGGCCAGAATCTACAGATACGCAGTATTTT
CASSGGPESTDTQYF
>TRBJ1-2|TRBD1|-|TRBV6-2/TRBV6-3
TGTGCCAGCAGTTACCCTAGGACAGGGGAAAATTATGGCTACACCTTC
CASSYPRTGENYGYTF
>TRBJ2-1|-|-|TRBV5-1
TGCGCCAGCAGGGAAAAAGGGACTTCTTCCTACAATGAGCAGTTCTTC
CASREKGTSSYNEQFF
>TRBJ2-5|-|-|TRBV20-1
TGCAGTGCTAGATCTCCCGGGACCCAGTACTTC
CSARSPGTQYF
>TRBJ2-1|-|once|TRBV12-3/TRBV12-4
TGTGCCAGCACTGTCGCTATCTACAATGAGCAGTTCTTC
CASTVAIYNEQFF
>TRBJ2-4|-|-|TRBV6-5
TGTGCCAGCAGTTACACCCCTACAGGGTCCAAAAACATTCAGTACTTC
CASSYTPTGSKNIQYF
>TRBJ2-7|TRBD1|-|TRBV10-3
TGTGCCATCAGGGCAGGGACAGGGGTGATCGAGCAGTACTTC
CAIRAGTGVIEQYF
>TRBJ1-3|-|few|TRBV5-1
TGCGCCAGCAGCTTGGTCCAGGGCTCTGGAAACACCATATATTTT
CASSLVQGSGNTIYF
>TRBJ1-5|-|-|TRBV7-2
TGTGCCAGCAGCTTTAGCGGGGGAACAGTAAATCAGCCCCAGCATTTT
CASSFSGGTVNQPQHF
>TRBJ1-1|-|-|TRBV19
TGTGCCAGTAGTGCCCGGGGGAACACTGAAGCTTTCTTT
CASSARGNTEAFF
>TRBJ1-4|-|once|TRBV3-1/TRBV3-2
TGTGCCAGCAGCCAAGGACAGGTGAATGAAAAACTGTTTTTT
CASSQGQVNEKLFF
>TRBJ2-7|TRBD1|-|TRBV9
TGTGCCAGCAGCCGGAGGACAGGCAGCTCCTACGAGCAGTACTTC
CASSRRTGSSYEQYF
>TRBJ2-6|-|-|TRBV5-1
TGCGCCAGCAGCTTAACAACCTCTGGGGCCAACGTCCTGACTTTC
CASSLTTSGANVLTF
>TRBJ1-1|-|-|TRBV6-5
TGTGCCACCTTGACTGTGGTAGGCACTGAAGCTTTCTTT
CATLTVVGTEAFF
>TRBJ1-4|TRBD1|-|TRBV19
TGTGCCAGTAGCACAGGGGGCGCGGCTAATGAAAAACTGTTTTTT
CASSTGGAANEKLFF
>TRBJ1-6|-|-|TRBV19
TGTGCCAGTACCACTACGGGTTATAATTCACCCCTCCACTTT
CASTTTGYNSPLHF
>TRBJ2-2|-|-|TRBV30
TGTGCCTGGAACCAGGCGAACACCGGGGAGCTGTTTTTT
CAWNQANTGELFF
>TRBJ2-1|-|-|TRBV3-1/TRBV3-2
TGTGCCAGCAGCCGGGCCCTCGAGCAGTTCTTC
CASSRALEQFF
>TRBJ1-2|-|-|TRBV28
TGTGCCAGCAGTTTAGGACAGCCCCCGGAATATGGCTACACCTTC
CASSLGQPPEYGYTF
>TRBJ1-5|TRBD1|-|TRBV19
TGTGCCAGTAGACCGACAGGGAGCAATCAGCCCCAGCATTTT
CASRPTGSNQPQHF
>TRBJ1-4|-|-|TRBV18
TGTGCCAGCTCACCAGGGGAGTTAGGTGAAAAACTGTTTTTT
CASSPGELGEKLFF
>TRBJ1-6|-|-|TRBV4-1
TGCGCCAGCAGCCAAGAGGCTCATAATTCACCCCTCCACTTT
CASSQEAHNSPLHF
>TRBJ1-1|-|-|TRBV7-2
TGTGCCAGCAGCCGGAGTATGAACACTGAAGCTTTCTTT
CASSRSMNTEAFF
>TRBJ1-1|TRBD1|-|TRBV28
TGTGCCAGCAGTCCCACAGGGGTGAGCACTGAAGCTTTCTTT
CASSPTGVSTEAFF
>TRBJ1-1|-|-|TRBV10-3
TGTGCCATCAGTAGAGCGAACACTGAAGCTTTCTTT
CAISRANTEAFF
>TRBJ1-1|TRBD1|few|TRBV19
TGTGCCAGTAGTACAGTGACAGGGATCACTGAAGCTTTCTTT
CASSTVTGITEAFF
>TRBJ2-5|-|-|TRBV29-1
TGCAGCGTTGAAGGGCCTAGCTTGGAGACCCAGTACTTC
CSVEGPSLETQYF
>TRBJ2-4|-|few|TRBV3-1/TRBV3-2
TGTGCCAGCAGCCGATCCTCGGGACAAAAAAACATTCAGTACTTC
CASSRSSGQKNIQYF
>TRBJ2-3|TRBD2|-|TRBV6-4
TGTGCCAGCAGTCGACTAGCGGGGGAAGCGAATACGCAGTATTTT
CASSRLAGEANTQYF
>TRBJ2-7|-|-|TRBV27
TGTGCCAGCAGACCACCGACATCCCCTCGGCAGTACTTC
CASRPPTSPRQYF
>TRBJ1-4|TRBD1|once|TRBV30
TGTGCCTGGGAGGGACAGTCTAATGAAAAACTGTTTTTT
CAWEGQSNEKLFF
>TRBJ1-5|-|-|TRBV18
TGTGCCAGCTCATTCAGGGAGGTCAATCAGCCCCAGCATTTT
CASSFREVNQPQHF
>TRBJ1-6|TRBD1|-|TRBV6-4
TGTGCCAGCAGTGTCGGGACAGGGACCAATTCACCCCTCCACTTT
CASSVGTGTNSPLHF
>TRBJ2-6|-|-|TRBV6-4
TGTGCCAGCAGAGTAACAGGGTCTGGGGCCAACGTCCTGACTTTC
CASRVTGSGANVLTF
>TRBJ1-2|-|-|TRBV28
TGTGCCAGCAATTATCAGGGTGATGGCTACACCTTC
CASNYQGDGYTF